The 19 T cell receptor beta chains reported below all come from one sample, sequenced in a study of early T cells in non-severe SARS-CoV-2 infection. TCRdb fed the 5' RACE reads into MiXCR, producing one record per CDR3 protein. The table shows about 83,000 distinct CDR3 sequences, with roughly 12% occurring only once. Sequenced sample: whole blood. The receptors come from an adult who was a healthcare worker with PCR-confirmed SARS-CoV-2 infection or an uninfected control (not recorded which).

This clonotype has a handful of counts. The chain recombines TRBV29-1 with TRBJ2-7, with D perhaps matching TRBD1 (6 bases). The CDR3 covers 12 residues. Germline V CDR1 and CDR2: SQVTM, ANQGSEA. CDR3 DNA: TGCGGATACCGGGACACCTCCTACGAGCAGTACTTC. This codes for CGYRDTSYEQYF.

The V gene is TRBV2, the J gene TRBJ2-1; 13 bases fit TRBD2. The CDR3 has 15 amino acids. Germline assignment: CDR1 SNHLY and CDR2 FYNNEI. J was trimmed by 8 bases and V by 7 bases; bases with no gene match: 8. CDR3 sequence: CASTLLAGGPYEQFF. The CDR3 DNA reads as TGTGCCAGCACCTTACTAGCGGGAGGGCCCTATGAGCAGTTCTTC.

This chain uses TRBV6-2 or TRBV6-3 with TRBJ1-2, with TRBD1 matching over 9 bases. The J segment lost 4 bases and the V segment lost 6 bases, leaving 3 bases of the junction unmatched. Germline V gives CDR1 MNHEY, CDR2 SVGEGT. CDR3 length equals 13 residues. CDR3 residues: CASSEQGAYGYTF. CDR3 coding DNA: TGTGCCAGCAGCGAACAGGGGGCCTATGGCTACACCTTC.

V and J are TRBV12-3 or TRBV12-4 and TRBJ2-1, with D hard to call. The CDR3 spans 14 residues. V gave up 1 base and J gave up 3 bases, with 7 bases separating them. CDR3 coding DNA: TGTGCCAGCAGTTTAGGACGGGTCTACAATGAGCAGTTCTTC. It codes for CASSLGRVYNEQFF.

As regards this clonotype: The junction and the germline gene differ at one end; a read error may be behind it. This chain links TRBV20-1 with TRBJ2-5, with 10 bases lining up with TRBD2. Germline-derived CDR1 and CDR2 are DFQATT and SNEGSKA (reference sequence). The CDR3 covers 15 residues. The CDR3 loop is CSARGLAGAQETQYF. Written as DNA, the CDR3 is TGCAGTGCCAGAGGGCTAGCGGGGGCACAAGAGACCCAGTACTTC.

The chain links TRBV10-3 to TRBJ1-4, with 10 bases fitting TRBD1. V was clipped by 8 bases and J by 6 bases; unmatched bases: 6. Germline assignment: CDR1 ENHRY and CDR2 SYGVKD. The CDR3 is 14 residues long. The CDR3 region is CAIRAGTGDEKLFF. The CDR3 DNA follows: TGTGCCATCCGGGCCGGGACAGGGGATGAAAAACTGTTTTTT.

The gene calls are TRBV5-1 and TRBJ2-5; D is ambiguous. Germline CDR1 SGHRS, CDR2 YFSETQ. CDR3 size: 15 residues. V lost 0 bases and J 2 bases, leaving 11 bases between the germline ends. The CDR3 loop reads CASSLAGRQQETQYF. CDR3 DNA: TGCGCCAGCAGCTTGGCCGGGCGCCAGCAAGAGACCCAGTACTTC. The entire variable domain, with the rest obtained from reference TRBV5-1 and TRBJ2-5, is as follows: KAGVTQTPRYLIKTRGQQVTLSCSPISGHRSVSWYQQTPGQGLQFLFEYFSETQRNKGNFPGRFSGRQFSNSRSEMNVSTLELGDSALYLCASSLAGRQQETQYFGPGTRLLVL.

This chain connects TRBV12-3 or TRBV12-4 to TRBJ2-1; D ambiguous. Trimming removed 7 bases from V and 0 bases from J, with 10 bases in between. This CDR3 region has 14 residues. CDR3 nucleotide sequence: TGTGCCAGCAAAGACTCGAGCTCCTACAATGAGCAGTTCTTC. Its protein is CASKDSSSYNEQFF.

This sequence joins TRBV20-1 and TRBJ1-3, with D unresolved. V lost 3 bases, J lost 1 base, and 16 bases lay in between. Per the germline V gene, CDR1 is DFQATT and CDR2 is SNEGSKA (reference sequence). CDR3 size: 16 residues. The DNA of the CDR3 is TGCAGTGCTAGTTACGGGGTTCTTCTGTCTGGAAACACCATATATTTT. Translating gives CSASYGVLLSGNTIYF.

This clonotype has ten or more counts. The chain recombines TRBV7-9 with TRBJ2-2; 7 nucleotides agree with TRBD1. Germline assignment: CDR1 SEHNR and CDR2 FQNEAQ (reference sequence). After removal of 3 bases from V and 6 bases from J, the junction contained 10 bases not matched to a gene. The CDR3 covers 16 residues. In DNA, the CDR3 is TGTGCCAGCAGCTTGCAGACAGGGTCAGGTCCCGGGGAGCTGTTTTTT. Translating gives CASSLQTGSGPGELFF. The full variable domain, in which reference TRBV7-9 and TRBJ2-2 provide the parts outside the CDR3, is DTGVSQNPRHKITKRGQNVTFRCDPISEHNRLYWYRQTLGQGPEFLTYFQNEAQLEKSRLLSDRFSAERPKGSFSTLEIQRTEQGDSAMYLCASSLQTGSGPGELFFGEGSRLTVL.

This clonotype came up many times. V gene TRBV5-6 combines with J gene TRBJ2-7, with 9 nucleotides matching TRBD2. V was clipped by 1 base and J by 3 bases; unmatched bases: 5. Germline V CDR1 and CDR2: SGHDT, YYEEEE. This CDR3 is built from 15 residues. The CDR3 sequence: CASSLYGSGGYEQYF. In DNA, the CDR3 is TGTGCCAGCAGCTTGTACGGTAGCGGGGGCTACGAGCAGTACTTC.

This clonotype has a count of ten or more. The chain uses TRBV2 and TRBJ2-7; the match to TRBD1 covers 7 bases. The V gene's germline CDR1 is SNHLY and CDR2 FYNNEI. Trimming at V came to 5 bases and at J to 2 bases, leaving 3 bases not matched to a gene. The CDR3 has 13 amino acids. Written as DNA, the CDR3 is TGTGCCAGCAGTCAGGGGACAGCCTACGAGCAGTACTTC. Residues: CASSQGTAYEQYF.

This clonotype was detected a few times. The rearrangement links TRBV6-1 to TRBJ1-1; D ambiguous. The V end was cut by 1 base, the J end by 0 bases, with 3 bases between. This CDR3 contains 13 residues. Germline CDR1 and CDR2: MNHNS and SASEGT. In nucleotides, the CDR3 is TGTGCCAGCAGTGAAGACCTGAACACTGAAGCTTTCTTT. Translation gives CASSEDLNTEAFF.

This sequence joins TRBV29-1 and TRBJ1-2, with TRBD1 identical over 7 bases. The V and J ends lost 6 bases and 7 bases, in that order; junction bases with no gene match: 14. CDR3 length equals 14 residues. CDR1 is SQVTM, CDR2 ANQGSEA, per germline. DNA of the CDR3: TGCAGCGTCCAAAAGGACAGGCAAACTGGTGGCTACACCTTC. Translated: CSVQKDRQTGGYTF.

With respect to this clonotype: The junction and the germline gene differ at one end; a read error may be behind it. The chain joins TRBV7-6 to TRBJ1-1; D gene uncertain. Germline V gene data show CDR1 as SGHVS and CDR2 as FNYEAQ. This CDR3 is 13 amino acids long. The CDR3 DNA sequence: TGTGTCAGCAGCCCGTGGATGAACACTGAAGCTTTCTTT. Protein product: CVSSPWMNTEAFF.

This chain links TRBV9 with TRBJ1-5; perhaps TRBD1 as D (5 bases). The CDR3 contains 14 residues. Germline V lookup: CDR1 SGDLS, CDR2 YYNGEE. The V end lost 0 bases, the J end lost 7 bases, and 11 bases lay between the germline ends. Here the CDR3 DNA reads TGTGCCAGCAGCGTAGACCAGGGTCGGCAGCCCCAGCATTTT. Translating it yields CASSVDQGRQPQHF.

This chain connects TRBV3-1 to TRBJ2-5; TRBD2 agrees at 8 bases. The ends lost 4 bases at V and 5 bases at J; junction bases unmatched: 6. This CDR3 is built from 14 residues. The germline V gene encodes CDR1 LGHDT and CDR2 YNNKEL (reference sequence). The CDR3 reads CASSPSGRGETQYF. CDR3 nucleotides: TGTGCCAGCAGCCCCTCCGGGAGGGGGGAGACCCAGTACTTC.

This sequence joins TRBV7-9 and TRBJ2-1, with D tentatively TRBD2 (5 bases). Germline V lookup: CDR1 SEHNR, CDR2 FQNEAQ (reference sequence). The V and J ends lost 4 bases and 14 bases respectively, with 21 bases between them. This CDR3 is 14 amino acids long. In nucleotides, the CDR3 is TGTGCCAGCAGCTCGACGGACTGGGTTAGCGCCAAGTTCTTC. Translating gives CASSSTDWVSAKFF.

This clonotype came up many times. The J gene is TRBJ2-7, the V gene TRBV3-1; D is possibly TRBD2 (6 bases). Trimming shortened V by 4 bases and J by 0 bases, and 13 bases separated the two germline ends. CDR3 size: 15 residues. Germline V CDR1 and CDR2: LGHDT, YNNKEL (reference sequence). Here the CDR3 DNA reads TGTGCCAGCAGCCTCCCGGGACTTAGCTCCTACGAGCAGTACTTC. Its protein product is CASSLPGLSSYEQYF.